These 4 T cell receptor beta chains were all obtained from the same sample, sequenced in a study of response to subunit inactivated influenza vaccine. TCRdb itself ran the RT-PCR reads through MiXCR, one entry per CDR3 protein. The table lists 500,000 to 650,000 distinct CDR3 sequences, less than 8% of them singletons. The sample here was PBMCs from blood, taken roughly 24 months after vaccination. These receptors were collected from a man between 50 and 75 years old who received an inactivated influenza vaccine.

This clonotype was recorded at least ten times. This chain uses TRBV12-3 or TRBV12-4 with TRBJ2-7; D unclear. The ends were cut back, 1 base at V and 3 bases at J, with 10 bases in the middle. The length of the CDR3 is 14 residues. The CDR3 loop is CASSLGDPHYEQYF. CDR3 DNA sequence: TGTGCCAGCAGTTTAGGCGACCCGCACTACGAGCAGTACTTC.

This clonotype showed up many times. The CDR3 DNA reads as TGTGCCAGCAGTGAACAACTCGGTGAGCAGTTCTTC. This codes for CASSEQLGEQFF. The rearrangement links TRBV6-1 to TRBJ2-1; D gene uncertain. V lost 2 bases and J lost 9, with 8 bases in between. The CDR3 consists of 12 residues. Germline V gene data show CDR1 as MNHNS and CDR2 as SASEGT.

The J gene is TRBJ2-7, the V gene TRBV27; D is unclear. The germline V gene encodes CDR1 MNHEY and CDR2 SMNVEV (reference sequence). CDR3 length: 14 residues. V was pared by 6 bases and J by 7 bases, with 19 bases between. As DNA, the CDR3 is TGTGCCAGCAGCCCTCGACCGAAGCACCGGGAGCAGTACTTC. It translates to CASSPRPKHREQYF.

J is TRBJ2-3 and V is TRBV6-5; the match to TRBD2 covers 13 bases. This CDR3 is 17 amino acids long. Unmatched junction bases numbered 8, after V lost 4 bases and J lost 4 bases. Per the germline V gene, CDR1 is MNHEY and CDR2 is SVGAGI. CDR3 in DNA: TGTGCCAGCAGTTCCGGACTAGCGGGAGTTCGGGCAGATACGCAGTATTTT. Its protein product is CASSSGLAGVRADTQYF.